The clone carrying this T cell receptor beta chain was observed a few times. TCRdb processed the 5' RACE reads anew with MiXCR; each CDR3 protein has one entry. The sample contains approximately 500,000 distinct CDR3 sequences, around 27% of which appear only once. The record originates from a study of T-cell memory formation after mild COVID-19. Between the trimmed V and J ends, which lost 5 bases and 2 bases, there was a span of 14 bases. The CDR3 runs to 14 residues. CDR1 and CDR2 (germline): SGHRS, YFSETQ. The chain links TRBV5-1 to TRBJ2-7; a possible D gene is TRBD2 (6 bases). The sample comprised PBMCs or a T cell subset sorted from them (not recorded which). This sequence was found in an adult woman who had mild COVID-19 (a few samples of this study predate the infection). Cell type and time point are not known. For the CDR3, the DNA is TGCGCCAGCAGGGCGGGGTTTCCCACCTACGAGCAGTACTTC. Amino acid sequence: CASRAGFPTYEQYF.